Given below is one T cell receptor beta chain in context. The data stem from a study of T cells in Graves' hyperthyroidism and ophthalmopathy. Study information: Prior to any treatment, at the point of initial diagnosis, peripheral blood was collected.

Across 18 months, stable Graves' hyperthyroidism was marked by no progression to ophthalmopathy. Uncontrolled infection, other autoimmune disease, pregnancy or lactation disqualified patients from enrolment. Source material for PBMCs was about 11 ml fresh peripheral blood. RNA transcripts were the template for amplifying TCR beta CDR3 regions. In the first-round RT-PCR of the TCR CDR3, the HTBI primer set was used. From the multiplex PCR reads, TCRdb called clonotypes with MiXCR, one entry per CDR3 protein. The table includes about 420,000 distinct CDR3 sequences, around a sixth detected once. Germline trimming cut 7 bases from V and 3 bases from J; bases unmatched to any gene: 16. The CDR3 has 18 amino acids. Germline V CDR1 and CDR2: SEHNR, FQNEAQ (reference sequence).

Sequenced: blood. The chain is built from TRBV7-9 and TRBJ1-5; 9 bases agree with TRBD1. This receptor was taken from a woman aged 18 to 35 with Graves' hyperthyroidism. CDR3 sequence reads: CASNPRVGTGTANQPQHF. CDR3 sequence (DNA): TGTGCCAGCAACCCAAGGGTTGGGACAGGGACCGCCAATCAGCCCCAGCATTTT.